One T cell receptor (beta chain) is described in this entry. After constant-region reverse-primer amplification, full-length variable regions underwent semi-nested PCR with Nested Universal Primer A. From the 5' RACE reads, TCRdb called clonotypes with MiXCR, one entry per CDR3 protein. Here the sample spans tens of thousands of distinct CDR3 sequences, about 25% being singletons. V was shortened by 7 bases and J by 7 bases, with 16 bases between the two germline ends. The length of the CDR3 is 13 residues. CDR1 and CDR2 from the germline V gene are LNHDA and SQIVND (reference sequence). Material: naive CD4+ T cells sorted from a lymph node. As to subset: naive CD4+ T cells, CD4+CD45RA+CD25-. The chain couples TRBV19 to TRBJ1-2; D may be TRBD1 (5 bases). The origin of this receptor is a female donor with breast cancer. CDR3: CASTPPGGVGYTF. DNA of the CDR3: TGTGCCAGTACCCCACCTGGGGGTGTTGGCTACACCTTC.